This T cell receptor (beta chain) stems from a study of blood T cell repertoires in COVID-19. Study as a whole: Italy, Spain and the United States were the sources of the convalescent and acute COVID-19 samples.

Authors' data handling: Estimation of nucleated cell counts relied on the amplification of reference gene primers. Method: immunoSEQ multiplex PCR; TCRdb's copy keeps in-frame clones and lacks some. The D gene and trimming were derived from the DNA, and the V and J assignments and clone size from that table. Of fewer than 350,000 clones listed, approximately 91% are singletons. Germline CDR1 MNHNS, CDR2 SASEGT. The CDR3 has 18 residues. V was pared by 0 bases and J by 0 bases, with 15 bases between. Sequencing input: peripheral blood. The clonotype was recovered from a man younger than 35 with active or convalescent COVID-19. The chain couples TRBV6-1 to TRBJ2-4, with D tentatively TRBD1 (5 bases). Here the CDR3 reads CASSEAIPTALAKNIQYF. In DNA form, the CDR3 reads TGTGCCAGCAGTGAAGCAATCCCGACAGCACTAGCCAAAAACATTCAGTACTTC.